This T cell receptor (beta chain) was captured in a study of OX40 agonist ivuxolimab in advanced cancers. Study context: The dose-escalation group included hepatocellular carcinoma, melanoma, renal cell carcinoma and head and neck cancer. The study reported partial responses in three patients: one hepatocellular carcinoma, two cutaneous melanoma.

Only in-frame clones appear in the TCRdb table, and some are missing; sequencing was by immunoSEQ multiplex PCR. The sample lists 90,000 to 95,000 clones, around 87% occurring once. In germline, CDR1 is LNHDA, CDR2 SQIVND (reference sequence). Trimming took 10 bases from V and 0 from J, leaving 16 bases between them. The length of the CDR3 is 14 residues. This clone was seen only once. Sequenced material: CD4+ or CD8+ T cells sorted from blood, taken in a trial of the OX40 agonist ivuxolimab. The TCR sequence derives from an adult with an advanced solid tumor such as melanoma, head and neck, liver or kidney cancer. The J gene is TRBJ2-7, the V gene TRBV19, with D maybe TRBD1 (5 bases). The CDR3 loop reads CATSGQISSYEQYF. CDR3 in DNA: TGTGCCACCTCCGGACAAATTTCCTCCTACGAGCAGTACTTC. Together with reference TRBV19 and TRBJ2-7, the CDR3 gives the full variable domain: DGGITQSPKYLFRKEGQNVTLSCEQNLNHDAMYWYRQDPGQGLRLIYYSQIVNDFQKGDIAEGYSVSREKKESFPLTVTSAQKNPTAFYLCATSGQISSYEQYFGPGTRLTVT.